This T cell receptor (beta chain) is drawn from a study of neoadjuvant nivolumab and ipilimumab in lung cancer. General study points: TCR receptors were sequenced in few samples. Resected-tumor TCR richness correlated positively with pretherapy blood richness.

Generated by immunoSEQ multiplex PCR, the TCRdb table keeps only in-frame clones and is missing some. The table includes approximately 31,000 clones, approximately 90% detected once. There are 11 residues in the CDR3. Trimming cost V 6 bases and J 5 bases, with 8 bases left between them. Germline CDR1 is MNHEY and CDR2 is SVGAGI. With regard to this clone: Its target is not known.

The rearrangement uses TRBV6-5 and TRBJ2-7; D gene uncertain. The receptor was derived from an adult with non-small cell lung cancer. The sample in question was peripheral blood, obtained after neoadjuvant nivolumab, alone or with ipilimumab, at or shortly before surgery. In DNA, the CDR3 is TGTGCCAGCAGCAAGGGCGACGAGCAGTACTTC. Its translation is CASSKGDEQYF.